The 8 T cell receptor beta chains below come from one sample, sequenced in a study of blood T cells in healthy people across ages. It was with a sample-barcoded 5' primer and a J-beta primer mix that a second PCR of about 6 to 12 cycles was run. TCRdb independently ran MiXCR on the 5' RACE reads; one entry per CDR3 protein. In the table there are roughly 1,300,000 distinct CDR3 sequences, 45% to 70% of which are singletons. Sequencing was done on a sample of blood. The receptors here all came from a man between 18 and 29 years old in good health.

The rearrangement joins TRBV5-1 to TRBJ2-1, with D perhaps being TRBD1 or TRBD2 (5 bases each). Germline V gene sequence: CDR1 SGHRS, CDR2 YFSETQ. The V and J ends lost 3 bases and 5 bases respectively, with 15 bases between them. The CDR3 totals 15 residues. The CDR3 reads CASSYPRGSNNEQFF. The DNA of the CDR3 is TGCGCCAGCAGCTACCCGAGGGGTAGCAACAATGAGCAGTTCTTC.

The rearrangement links TRBV29-1 to TRBJ2-1; 7 nucleotides line up with TRBD2. Trimming removed 4 bases from V and 5 bases from J; junction bases left unmatched: 8. The CDR3 contains 14 residues. The germline gives CDR1 SQVTM, CDR2 ANQGSEA. CDR3 DNA sequence: TGCAGCGTTGGGGGAATCGGGGGGAACAATGAGCAGTTCTTC. It specifies CSVGGIGGNNEQFF.

This clonotype has more than one count but fewer than ten. V usage is TRBV4-3 and J usage is TRBJ2-5, with D hard to call. Germline CDR1 and CDR2: LGHNA and YSLEER. This CDR3 region has 15 residues. The V end was cut by 0 bases, the J end by 2 bases, with 10 bases between. The CDR3 DNA follows: TGCGCCAGCAGCCAAGATCCTGTGTTTCAAGAGACCCAGTACTTC. This gives the protein CASSQDPVFQETQYF.

The chain carries TRBV4-3 and TRBJ1-6; D not certain. The CDR3 has 13 amino acids. The germline V gene has CDR1 LGHNA and CDR2 YSLEER. V lost 1 base, J lost 7 bases, and 5 bases lay in between. CDR3 bases: TGCGCCAGCAGCCAAGTTGTGAATTCACCCCTCCACTTT. It specifies CASSQVVNSPLHF.

There are a few counts of this clonotype. This rearrangement joins TRBV6-5 to TRBJ2-7; D ambiguous. The CDR3 is 13 residues long. CDR1 and CDR2 (germline): MNHEY, SVGAGI. V lost 7 bases and J 0 bases, leaving 10 bases between the germline ends. The CDR3 DNA sequence: TGTGCCAGCATGGACGCAACCTCCTACGAGCAGTACTTC. Translated, it gives CASMDATSYEQYF.

The sample holds a few counts of this clonotype. The V gene is TRBV7-2, the J gene TRBJ2-7; D gene unclear. The assigned J gene may be wrong: the sequence end matches TRBJ2-5 better. The germline CDR1 and CDR2 sequences are SGHTA and FQGNSA. The CDR3 loop spans 13 amino acids. CDR3 amino acids: CASSSYSPETQYF. The CDR3 DNA follows: TGTGCCAGCAGCTCATATTCCCCAGAGACCCAGTACTTC.

V is TRBV12-3 or TRBV12-4 and J is TRBJ2-7; D may be TRBD1 (5 bases). V lost 0 bases and J 2 bases, leaving 20 bases between the germline ends. CDR3 length: 18 amino acids. The CDR3 region has the DNA TGTGCCAGCAGTTTAGCCTTCGGGCAGGGTCATCGACCCTACGAGCAGTACTTC. The encoded protein is CASSLAFGQGHRPYEQYF.

This clonotype has more than one count but fewer than ten. The chain has TRBV27 and TRBJ2-1; TRBD2 aligns across 11 bases. Germline V gives CDR1 MNHEY, CDR2 SMNVEV (reference sequence). This CDR3 contains 15 residues. V lost 8 bases and J lost 4; bases outside the gene matches: 7. The CDR3 reads CASRTGLADYNEQFF. In DNA, the CDR3 is TGTGCCAGCCGTACGGGACTAGCGGATTACAATGAGCAGTTCTTC.